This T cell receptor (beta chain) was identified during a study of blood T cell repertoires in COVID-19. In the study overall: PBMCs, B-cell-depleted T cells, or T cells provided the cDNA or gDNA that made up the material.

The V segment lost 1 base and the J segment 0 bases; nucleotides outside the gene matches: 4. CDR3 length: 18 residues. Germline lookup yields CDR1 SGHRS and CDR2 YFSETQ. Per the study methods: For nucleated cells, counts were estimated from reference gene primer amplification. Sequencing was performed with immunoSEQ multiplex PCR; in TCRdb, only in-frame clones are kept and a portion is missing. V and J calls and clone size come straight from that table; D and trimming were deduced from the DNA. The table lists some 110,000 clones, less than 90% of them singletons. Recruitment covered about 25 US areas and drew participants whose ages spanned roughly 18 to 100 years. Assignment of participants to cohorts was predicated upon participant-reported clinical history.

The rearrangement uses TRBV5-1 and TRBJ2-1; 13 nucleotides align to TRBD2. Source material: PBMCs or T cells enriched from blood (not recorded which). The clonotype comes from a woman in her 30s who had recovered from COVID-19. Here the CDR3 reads CASSLPRLAGGSYNEQFF. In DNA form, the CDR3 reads TGCGCCAGCAGCTTGCCTAGACTAGCGGGAGGCTCCTACAATGAGCAGTTCTTC.